This T cell receptor (beta chain) was documented in a study of draining lymph node invasion in breast cancer (dated by TCRdb to about 2020). For context, the study as a whole: Metastasis in lymph nodes was diagnosed using histology and cytokeratin immunohistochemistry and was confirmed with EpCAM/CD45 flow cytometry. From every patient, the primary tumor plus matched non-invaded and tumor-invaded tumor-draining lymph nodes were collected, and both Treg and Tconv subsets were profiled. The separate targeted TCR sequencing covered lymph nodes from a handful of patients, with primary tumors sequenced for three of those patients. In a separate targeted assay, bulk TCR-beta CDR3 sequencing compared sorted memory regulatory T cells and memory conventional CD4 T cells across breast cancer tissues. Findings and caveats that apply to the study as a whole: Some of the top 100 tumor clones were detected in invaded and non-invaded nodes, and this detection was taken to suggest recirculation between tumor and draining nodes. TCRs shared between the Treg and Tconv subsets were viewed as suggestive of, but not proof of, a common clonal origin. The tumor top-100 clone tracking analysis could be carried out in only a couple of patients. Data could not resolve whether Treg conversion occurred in a given organ or whether converted Tregs recirculated between nodes and tumor. In the targeted TCR-seq data, Tregs appeared to be more clonally expanded than Tconvs in all tissues, and lower diversity was found for both subsets in tumor than in lymph nodes. Roughly 12-25% of Treg TCRs were shared with Tconvs per tissue, interpreted as suggesting peripheral Treg induction.

Receptor amplification or capture employed bulk RNA-seq. Sequencing was carried out with an Illumina HiSeq 2500. Turning to the authors' computational methods: For the separate targeted TCR-seq dataset, MiXCR version 2.1.5 with default parameters extracted and quantified CDR3 sequences from raw reads. TCR-beta clones in the separate targeted TCR-seq dataset were defined according to the combination of V gene, J gene and CDR3 sequence. The separate targeted TCR-seq dataset was filtered by first dropping clones with fewer than three counts and then keeping only the 90% most strongly expressed clones in each sample. The separate targeted TCR-seq dataset calculated Treg-Tconv overlap for each tissue as the number of shared clones divided by the total number of Treg clones, multiplied by 100. TCRdb's own reprocessing of the public reads used fastp at Q25 and MiXCR and kept productive beta chains. Records with the same CDR3 protein are collapsed into one entry carrying the most frequent genes and DNA. The V and J calls and clone size come from TCRdb's table, not from the authors' own analysis. The sample table shows 1,500 to 2,000 distinct CDR3 sequences, and 85% are seen once. The ten largest clones add up to 2% to 3% of the sample.

Trimming costs V 0 bases and J 5 bases, and their ends lie 10 bases apart. From the cysteine up to the phenylalanine, the CDR3 has a length of 13 residues. The sequence is cut down to CDR3 DNA, 39 bases in frame from base 1. According to the germline V gene (reference sequence), CDR1 reads DFQATT and CDR2 reads SNEGSKA. This clonotype showed up just a few times. Its antigen specificity is not known. No much larger clone exists at a distance of one base, and base qualities are not known. Memory conventional CD4 T cells were isolated by sorting for CD4+ CD45RA- CD25- cells. Tumor-draining lymph nodes were classified as non-invaded or invaded according to the absence or presence of metastatic tumor cells. Before staining and sorting, T cells were pre-enriched using a Miltenyi Pan T Cell isolation kit. Immunohistochemistry for estrogen receptor, progesterone receptor, HER2 and Ki-67 was used to characterize primary tumors. Within a few hours after surgery, the fresh surgical tissue was processed by cutting it into small fragments. Tissue fragments were enzymatically digested with Liberase TL plus DNase for 15 to 25 minutes and filtered through a 40-micrometer strainer. After DAPI live/dead staining, cells were sorted on a BD FACS Aria II at roughly 96-99% purity. Sorted cells were lysed in TCL buffer and RNA was purified with a Norgen Single Cell RNA purification kit including DNase treatment.

This receptor was taken from a female donor with luminal breast cancer. The sample comprised sorted memory CD4+ effector T cells from a lymph node. The label giving this sample's cell subset or site can be read as: CD45RA-negative sorted CD4+ T cells (memory Tconv or effector/memory Treg). The chain employs TRBV20-1 and TRBJ2-5; the D gene is not confidently resolved. The CDR3 protein: CSARDTWAETQYF. DNA sequence: TGCAGTGCTAGAGATACTTGGGCGGAGACCCAGTACTTC.